This TCR beta chain was observed in a study of sequential checkpoint blockade in melanoma. Treatment specified: randomized to nivolumab then ipilimumab (arm A) or the reverse (arm B). Sorted cells were live CD3+CD8+, lacking CD19 and CD56, from PBMCs. The method was immunoSEQ multiplex PCR; TCRdb's version includes in-frame clones alone and lacks a portion of them. The table includes 15,000 to 20,000 clones, roughly 71% detected once. The CDR3 spans 14 residues. The junction had 7 bases not matched to a gene; V was cut back by 4 bases and J by 6 bases. The V gene's germline CDR1 is SGHNT and CDR2 YYREEE (reference sequence).

The V and J genes are TRBV5-4 and TRBJ2-7, with 10 nucleotides matching TRBD1. Sequencing was performed on CD8+ T cells sorted from blood (inferred from file names), taken from a patient given nivolumab and ipilimumab in sequence. The receptor was isolated from a human donor with melanoma. The CDR3 region has the DNA TGTGCCAGCAGCGCCGGGACAGGGGTATTCGAGCAGTACTTC. Amino acid sequence: CASSAGTGVFEQYF.